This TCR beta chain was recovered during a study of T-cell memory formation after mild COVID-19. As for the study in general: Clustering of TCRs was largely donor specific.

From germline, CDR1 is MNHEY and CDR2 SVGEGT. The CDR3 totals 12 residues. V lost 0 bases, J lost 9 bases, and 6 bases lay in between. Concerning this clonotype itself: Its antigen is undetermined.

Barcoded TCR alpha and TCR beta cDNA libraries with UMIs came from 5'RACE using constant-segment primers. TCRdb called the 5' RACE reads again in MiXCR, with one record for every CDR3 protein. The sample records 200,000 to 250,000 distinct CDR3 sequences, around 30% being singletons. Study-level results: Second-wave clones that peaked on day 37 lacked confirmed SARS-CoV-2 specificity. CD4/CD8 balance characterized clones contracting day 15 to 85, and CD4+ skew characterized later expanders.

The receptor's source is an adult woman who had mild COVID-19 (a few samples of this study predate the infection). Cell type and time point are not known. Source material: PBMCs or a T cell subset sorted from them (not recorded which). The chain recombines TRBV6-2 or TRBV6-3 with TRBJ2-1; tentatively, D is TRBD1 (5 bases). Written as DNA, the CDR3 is TGTGCCAGCAGTTACTCACAGGTTGAGCAGTTCTTC. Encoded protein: CASSYSQVEQFF.